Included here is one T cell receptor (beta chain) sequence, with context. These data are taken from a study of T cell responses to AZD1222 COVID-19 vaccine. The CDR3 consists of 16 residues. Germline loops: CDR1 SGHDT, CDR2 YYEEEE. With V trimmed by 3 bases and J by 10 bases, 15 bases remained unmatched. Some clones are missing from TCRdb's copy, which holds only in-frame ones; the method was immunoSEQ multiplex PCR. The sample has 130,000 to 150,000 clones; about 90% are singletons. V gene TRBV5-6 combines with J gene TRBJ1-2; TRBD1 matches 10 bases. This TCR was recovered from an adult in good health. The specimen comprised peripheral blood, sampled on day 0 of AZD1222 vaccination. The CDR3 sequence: CASSSTYVGQGNSYTF. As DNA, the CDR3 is TGTGCCAGCAGCTCAACGTATGTGGGACAGGGGAATTCCTACACCTTC. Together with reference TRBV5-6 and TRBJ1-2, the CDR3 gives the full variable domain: DAGVTQSPTHLIKTRGQQVTLRCSPKSGHDTVSWYQQALGQGPQFIFQYYEEEERQRGNFPDRFSGHQFPNYSSELNVNALLLGDSALYLCASSSTYVGQGNSYTFGSGTRLTVV.